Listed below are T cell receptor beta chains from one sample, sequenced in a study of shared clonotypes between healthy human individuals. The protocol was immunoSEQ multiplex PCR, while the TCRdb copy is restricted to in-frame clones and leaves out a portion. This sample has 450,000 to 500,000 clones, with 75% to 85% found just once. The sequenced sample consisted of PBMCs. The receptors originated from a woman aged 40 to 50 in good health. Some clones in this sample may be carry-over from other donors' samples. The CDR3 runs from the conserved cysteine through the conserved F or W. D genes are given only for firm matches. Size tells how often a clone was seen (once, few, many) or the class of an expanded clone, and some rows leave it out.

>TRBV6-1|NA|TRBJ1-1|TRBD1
TGTGCCAGCAGTGAAGTGACAGGGTCGAATACTGAAGCTTTCTTT
CASSEVTGSNTEAFF
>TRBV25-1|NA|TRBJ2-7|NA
TGTGCCAGCAGTGAAGGTCAGACCTACGAGCAGTACTTC
CASSEGQTYEQYF
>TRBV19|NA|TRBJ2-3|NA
TGTGCCAGTAGTATAGAAGATAGGTGGGATACGCAGTATTTT
CASSIEDRWDTQYF
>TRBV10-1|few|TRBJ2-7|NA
TGCGCCAGCAGACACTCCGGGCCCCGGAGGGGGGACTACGAGCAGTACTTC
CASRHSGPRRGDYEQYF
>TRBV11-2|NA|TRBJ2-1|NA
TGTGCCAGCAGCTTAAACCACATGGGGGCTGGCGAGCAGTTCTTC
CASSLNHMGAGEQFF
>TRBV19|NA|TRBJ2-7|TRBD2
TGTGCCAGTACCCCTAGCGGAGATTCCTACGAGCAGTACTTC
CASTPSGDSYEQYF
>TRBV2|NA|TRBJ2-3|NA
TGTGCCAGCAGTGAGAAGCGGAGAAGCACAGATACGCAGTATTTT
CASSEKRRSTDTQYF
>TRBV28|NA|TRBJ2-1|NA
TGTGCCAGCAATTTCGGGACTCCCATAAATGAGCAGTTCTTC
CASNFGTPINEQFF
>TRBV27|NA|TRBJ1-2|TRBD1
TGTGCCAGCAGCCCTCAGACAGGGGGCACCTATGGCTACACCTTC
CASSPQTGGTYGYTF
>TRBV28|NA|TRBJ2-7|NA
TGTGCCAGCCGAAGCACCGGGACATACACCTACGAGCAGTACTTC
CASRSTGTYTYEQYF
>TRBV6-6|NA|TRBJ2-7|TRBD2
TGTGCCATCAGTGAGACTAGCGGGAGGTACGAGCAGTACTTC
CAISETSGRYEQYF
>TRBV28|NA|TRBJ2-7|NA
TGTGCCAGCAGTACTAGTCTGTACGAGCAGTACTTC
CASSTSLYEQYF
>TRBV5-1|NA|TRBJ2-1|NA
TGCGCCAGCAGCTTGAGGGACTTCCCGTACAATGAGCAGTTCTTC
CASSLRDFPYNEQFF
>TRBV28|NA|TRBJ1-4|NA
TGTGCCAGCAGGCCAAGGGGGGGCGGTGGTGAAAAACTGTTTTTT
CASRPRGGGGEKLFF
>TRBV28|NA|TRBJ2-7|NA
TGTGCCAGCAGTCCCAGCGGTGAGGACTACGAGCAGTACTTC
CASSPSGEDYEQYF
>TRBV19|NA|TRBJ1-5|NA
TGTGCCAGTAGGTGGCAGGGAGATCAGCCCCAGCATTTT
CASRWQGDQPQHF
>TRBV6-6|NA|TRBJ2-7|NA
TGTGCCAGCAGGCTACAGTTTATGAACGAGCAGTACTTC
CASRLQFMNEQYF
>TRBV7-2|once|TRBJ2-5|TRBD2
TGTGCCAGCAGCTTGAGTAGCGGGAGCGGTGAGACCCAGTACTTC
CASSLSSGSGETQYF
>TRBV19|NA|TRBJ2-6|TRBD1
TGTGCCAGTAGTCCGGGACAGGCCGGCTCTGGGGCCAACGTCCTGACTTTC
CASSPGQAGSGANVLTF
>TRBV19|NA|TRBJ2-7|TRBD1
TGTGCAACTAAGAAGGGACAGGGGGTCGACGAGCAGTACTTC
CATKKGQGVDEQYF
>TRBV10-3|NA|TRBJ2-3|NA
TGTGCCATCAGTGAGGACCAAAAATCAGATACGCAGTATTTT
CAISEDQKSDTQYF
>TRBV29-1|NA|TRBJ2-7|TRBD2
TGCAGCGTCCTCTTTGCGGGAGCGGGCGAGCAGTACTTC
CSVLFAGAGEQYF
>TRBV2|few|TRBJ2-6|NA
TGTGCCAGCAGGCTTGAGGCAGGGTCTGGGGCCAACGTCCTGACTTTC
CASRLEAGSGANVLTF
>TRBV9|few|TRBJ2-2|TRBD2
TGTGCCAGCAGCGCCCTAGCGGGGCCGAACACCGGGGAGCTGTTTTTT
CASSALAGPNTGELFF
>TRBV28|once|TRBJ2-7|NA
TGTGCCAGCAGTCTACAGGGCTACGAGCAGTACTTC
CASSLQGYEQYF
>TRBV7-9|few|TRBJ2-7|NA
TGTGCCAGCAGCTCGCCCGGGACCACCTACGAGCAGTACTTC
CASSSPGTTYEQYF
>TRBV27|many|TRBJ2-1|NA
TGTGCCAGCAGCCCCCTAGAGGAAGAGCAGTTCTTC
CASSPLEEEQFF
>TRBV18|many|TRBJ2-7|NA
TGTGCCAGCTCACCACCGAGCGGGTCAACCTACGAGCAGTACTTC
CASSPPSGSTYEQYF
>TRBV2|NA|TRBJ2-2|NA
TGTGCCAGCAGTGCCAGGGGAAGAACCGGGGAGCTGTTTTTT
CASSARGRTGELFF
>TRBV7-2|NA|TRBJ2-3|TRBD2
TGTGCCAGCAGCCCTCGGGCGGGAGGCGCCGATACGCAGTATTTT
CASSPRAGGADTQYF
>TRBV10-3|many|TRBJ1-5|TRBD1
TGTGCCACCTCGACAGGGACCCTTTCCAATCAGCCCCAGCATTTT
CATSTGTLSNQPQHF
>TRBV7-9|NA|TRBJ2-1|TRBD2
TGTGCCAGCAGCCCGGGACTAGCGGGGGGCAATGAGCAGTTCTTC
CASSPGLAGGNEQFF
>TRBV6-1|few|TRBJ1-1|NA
TGTGCCAGCAGTGAAGCTCACAGGGCTGAAGCTTTCTTT
CASSEAHRAEAFF
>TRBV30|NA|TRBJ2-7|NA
TGTGCCTCCAGACTAGTAGACGAGCAGTACTTC
CASRLVDEQYF
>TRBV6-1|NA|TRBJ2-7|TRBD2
TGTGCCAGCAGTGATGAAGGCGGGGGCTCCTACGAGCAGTACTTC
CASSDEGGGSYEQYF
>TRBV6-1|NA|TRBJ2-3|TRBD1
TGTGCCAGCGGGGACAGTGCCACAGATACGCAGTATTTT
CASGDSATDTQYF
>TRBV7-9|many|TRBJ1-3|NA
TGTGCCAGCAGCTCCCAGGACAGTCCTGGAAACACCATATATTTT
CASSSQDSPGNTIYF
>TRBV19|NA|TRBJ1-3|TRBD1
TGTGCCAGTAGTCCCGGGACAGCTGGAAACACCATATATTTT
CASSPGTAGNTIYF
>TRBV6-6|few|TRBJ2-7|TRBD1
TGTGCCAGCAGTTACTCCGACAGGGGTTTGTACTTC
CASSYSDRGLYF